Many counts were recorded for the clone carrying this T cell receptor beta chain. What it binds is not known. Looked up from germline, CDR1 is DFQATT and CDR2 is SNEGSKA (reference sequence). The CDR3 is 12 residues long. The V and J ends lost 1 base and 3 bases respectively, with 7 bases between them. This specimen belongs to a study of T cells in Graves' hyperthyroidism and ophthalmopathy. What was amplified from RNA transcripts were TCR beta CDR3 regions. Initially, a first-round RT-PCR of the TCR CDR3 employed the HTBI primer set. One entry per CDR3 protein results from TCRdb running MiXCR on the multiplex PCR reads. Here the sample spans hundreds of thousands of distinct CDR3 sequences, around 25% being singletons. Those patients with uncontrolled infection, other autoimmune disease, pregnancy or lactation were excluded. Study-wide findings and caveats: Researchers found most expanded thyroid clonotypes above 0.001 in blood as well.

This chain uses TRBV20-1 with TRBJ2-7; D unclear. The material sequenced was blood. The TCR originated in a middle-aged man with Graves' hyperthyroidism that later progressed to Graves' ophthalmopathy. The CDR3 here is CSARGNNYEQYF. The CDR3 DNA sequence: TGCAGTGCTAGAGGTAACAACTACGAGCAGTACTTC.